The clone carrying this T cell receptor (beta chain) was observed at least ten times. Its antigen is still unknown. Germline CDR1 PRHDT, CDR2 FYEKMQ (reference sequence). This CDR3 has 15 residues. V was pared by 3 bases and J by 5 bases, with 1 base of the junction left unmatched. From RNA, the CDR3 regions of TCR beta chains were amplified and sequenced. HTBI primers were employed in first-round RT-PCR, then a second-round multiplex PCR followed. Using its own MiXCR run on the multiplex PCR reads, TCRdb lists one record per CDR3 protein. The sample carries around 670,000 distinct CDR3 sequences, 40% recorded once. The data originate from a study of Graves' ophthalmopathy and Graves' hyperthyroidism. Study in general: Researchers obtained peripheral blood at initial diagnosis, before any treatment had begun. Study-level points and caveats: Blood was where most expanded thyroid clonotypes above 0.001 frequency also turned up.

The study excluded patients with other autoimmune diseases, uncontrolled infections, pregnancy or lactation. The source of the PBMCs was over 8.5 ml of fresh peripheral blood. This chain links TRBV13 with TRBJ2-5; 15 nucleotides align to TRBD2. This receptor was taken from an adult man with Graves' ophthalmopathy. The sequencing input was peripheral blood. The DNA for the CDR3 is TGTGCCAGCAGCTTCGGACTAGCGGGAGGGGAGACCCAGTACTTC. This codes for CASSFGLAGGETQYF.